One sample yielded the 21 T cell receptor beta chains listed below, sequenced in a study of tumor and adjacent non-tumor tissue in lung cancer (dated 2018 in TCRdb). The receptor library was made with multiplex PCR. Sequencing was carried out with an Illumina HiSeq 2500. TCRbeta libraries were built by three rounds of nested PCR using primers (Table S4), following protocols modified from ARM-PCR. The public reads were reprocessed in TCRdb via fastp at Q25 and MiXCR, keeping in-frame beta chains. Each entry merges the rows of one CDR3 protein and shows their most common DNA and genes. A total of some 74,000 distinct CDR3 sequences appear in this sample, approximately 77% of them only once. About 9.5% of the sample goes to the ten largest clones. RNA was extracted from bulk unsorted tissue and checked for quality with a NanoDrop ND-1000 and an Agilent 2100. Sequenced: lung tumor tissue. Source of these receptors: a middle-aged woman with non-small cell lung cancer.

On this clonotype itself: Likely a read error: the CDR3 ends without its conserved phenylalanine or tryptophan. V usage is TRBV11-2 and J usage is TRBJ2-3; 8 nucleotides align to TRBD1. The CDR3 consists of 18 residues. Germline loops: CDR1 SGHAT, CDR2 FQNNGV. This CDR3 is CAGSLVSLGTGRTDKQYS. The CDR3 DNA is TGTGCCGGCAGCTTAGTGAGTCTCGGGACAGGACGCACAGATAAGCAGTATTCT.

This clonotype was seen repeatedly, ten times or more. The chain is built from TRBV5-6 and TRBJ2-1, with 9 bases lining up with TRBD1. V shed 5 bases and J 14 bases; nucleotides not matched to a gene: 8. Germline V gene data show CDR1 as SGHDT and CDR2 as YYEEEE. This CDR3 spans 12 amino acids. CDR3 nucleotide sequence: TGTGCCAGCAGTCCGAACCGGGACAGGGAGTTCTTC. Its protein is CASSPNRDREFF. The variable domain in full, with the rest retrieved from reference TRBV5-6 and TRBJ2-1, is DAGVTQSPTHLIKTRGQQVTLRCSPKSGHDTVSWYQQALGQGPQFIFQYYEEEERQRGNFPDRFSGHQFPNYSSELNVNALLLGDSALYLCASSPNRDREFFGPGTRLTVL.

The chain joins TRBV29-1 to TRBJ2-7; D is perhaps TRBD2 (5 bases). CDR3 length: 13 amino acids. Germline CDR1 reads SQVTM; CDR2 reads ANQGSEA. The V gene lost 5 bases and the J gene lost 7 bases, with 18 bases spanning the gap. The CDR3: CSVSPGIGYEQYF. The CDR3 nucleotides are TGCAGCGTTAGTCCCGGGATAGGCTATGAGCAGTACTTC.

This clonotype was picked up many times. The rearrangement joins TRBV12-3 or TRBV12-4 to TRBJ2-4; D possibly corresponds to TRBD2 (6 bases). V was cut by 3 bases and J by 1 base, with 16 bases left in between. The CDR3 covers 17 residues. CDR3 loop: CASSFKSGVGAKNIQYF. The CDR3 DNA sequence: TGTGCCAGCAGTTTTAAGTCGGGGGTCGGGGCCAAAAACATTCAGTACTTC.

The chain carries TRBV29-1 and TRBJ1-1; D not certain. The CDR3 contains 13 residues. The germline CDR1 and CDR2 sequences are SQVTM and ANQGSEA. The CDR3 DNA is TGCAACGTAAGAGGATCCGCGGACACTGAAGCTTTCTTT. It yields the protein CNVRGSADTEAFF.

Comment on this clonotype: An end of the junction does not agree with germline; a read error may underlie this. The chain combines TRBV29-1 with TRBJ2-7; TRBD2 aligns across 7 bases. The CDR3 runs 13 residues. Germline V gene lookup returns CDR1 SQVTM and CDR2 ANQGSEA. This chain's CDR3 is CSVKNSGSYEQYF. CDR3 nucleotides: TGCAGCGTTAAGAATAGCGGGTCCTACGAGCAATACTTC.

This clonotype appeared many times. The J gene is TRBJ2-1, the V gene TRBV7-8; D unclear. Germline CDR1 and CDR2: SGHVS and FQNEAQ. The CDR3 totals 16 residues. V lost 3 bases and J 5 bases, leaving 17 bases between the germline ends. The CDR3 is CASSFGPAENDNEQFF. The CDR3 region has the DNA TGTGCCAGCAGCTTTGGTCCGGCGGAGAACGACAATGAGCAGTTCTTC.

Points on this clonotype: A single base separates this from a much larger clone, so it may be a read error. The CDR3 is CVSSEGLAHQETQYF. DNA of the CDR3: TGTGTCAGCAGCGAGGGACTAGCCCACCAAGAGACCCAGTACTTC. V gene TRBV14 combines with J gene TRBJ2-5; the match to TRBD2 covers 9 bases. Germline loops: CDR1 SGHDN, CDR2 FVKESK. This CDR3 has 15 residues.

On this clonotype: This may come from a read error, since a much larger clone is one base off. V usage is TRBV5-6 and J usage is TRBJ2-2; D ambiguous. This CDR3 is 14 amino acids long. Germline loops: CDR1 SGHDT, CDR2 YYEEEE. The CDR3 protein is CTSSPDLNTGELFF. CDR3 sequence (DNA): TGTACCAGCAGCCCCGACCTGAACACCGGGGAGCTGTTTTTT. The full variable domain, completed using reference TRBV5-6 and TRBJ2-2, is DAGVTQSPTHLIKTRGQQVTLRCSPKSGHDTVSWYQQALGQGPQFIFQYYEEEERQRGNFPDRFSGHQFPNYSSELNVNALLLGDSALYLCTSSPDLNTGELFFGEGSRLTVL.

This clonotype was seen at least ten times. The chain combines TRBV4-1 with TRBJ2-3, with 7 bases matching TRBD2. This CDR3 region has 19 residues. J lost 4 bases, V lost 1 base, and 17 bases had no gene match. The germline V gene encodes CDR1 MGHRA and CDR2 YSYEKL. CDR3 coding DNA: TGCGCCAGCAGCCAAGCTCCCCGCACCCTAGCGGAGGGGCCAGATACGCAGTATTTT. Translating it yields CASSQAPRTLAEGPDTQYF.

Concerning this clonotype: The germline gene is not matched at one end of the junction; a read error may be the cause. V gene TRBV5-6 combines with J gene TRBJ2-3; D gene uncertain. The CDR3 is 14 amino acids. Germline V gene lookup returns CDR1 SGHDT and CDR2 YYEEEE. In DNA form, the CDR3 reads TGTGCCGGCAGCTTGGATGGTGCGGAGAATAGGCAGTATTTT. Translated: CAGSLDGAENRQYF.

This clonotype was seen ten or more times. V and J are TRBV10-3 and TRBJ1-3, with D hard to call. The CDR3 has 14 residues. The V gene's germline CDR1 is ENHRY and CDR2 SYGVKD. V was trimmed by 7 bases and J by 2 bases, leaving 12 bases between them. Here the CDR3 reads CAIMGTPTGNTIYF. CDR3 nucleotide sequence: TGTGCCATCATGGGAACACCGACTGGAAACACCATATATTTT.

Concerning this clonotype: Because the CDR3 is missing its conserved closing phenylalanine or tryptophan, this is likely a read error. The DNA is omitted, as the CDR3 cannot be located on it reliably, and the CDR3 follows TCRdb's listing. The CDR3: CASSSGTAEGRTQYS. The rearrangement links TRBV10-1 to TRBJ2-3; the table's D call, TRBD2, was not checked against the DNA. CDR1 and CDR2 from the germline V gene are WNHNN and SYGVQD (reference sequence). The CDR3 totals 15 residues, both ends included.

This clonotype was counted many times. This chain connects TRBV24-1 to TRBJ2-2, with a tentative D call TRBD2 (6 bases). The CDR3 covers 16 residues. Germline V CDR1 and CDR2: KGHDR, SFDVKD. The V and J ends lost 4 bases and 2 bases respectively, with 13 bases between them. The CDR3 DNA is TGTGCCACCAGTGACTTAGGGGACTTCAACACCGGGGAGCTGTTTTTT. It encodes CATSDLGDFNTGELFF.

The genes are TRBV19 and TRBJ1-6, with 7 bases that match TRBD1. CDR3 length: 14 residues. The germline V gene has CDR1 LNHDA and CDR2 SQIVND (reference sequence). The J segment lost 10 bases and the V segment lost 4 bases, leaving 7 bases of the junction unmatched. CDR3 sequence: CASSTGTDLSPLHF. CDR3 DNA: TGTGCCAGTAGTACCGGGACAGACCTATCACCCCTCCACTTT.

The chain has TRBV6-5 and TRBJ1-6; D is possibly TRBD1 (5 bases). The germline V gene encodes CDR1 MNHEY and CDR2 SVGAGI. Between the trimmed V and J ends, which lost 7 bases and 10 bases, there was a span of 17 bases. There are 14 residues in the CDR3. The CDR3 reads CASIGGGDLSPLHF. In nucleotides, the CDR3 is TGTGCCAGCATAGGCGGGGGGGATTTATCACCCCTCCACTTT.

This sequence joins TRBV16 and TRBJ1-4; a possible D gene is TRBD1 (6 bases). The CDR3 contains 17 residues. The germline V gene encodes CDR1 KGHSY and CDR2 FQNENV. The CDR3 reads CISSQNRGPSTNEKLFF. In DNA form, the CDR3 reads TGTATCAGCAGCCAAAACCGGGGGCCCTCAACTAATGAAAAACTGTTTTTT. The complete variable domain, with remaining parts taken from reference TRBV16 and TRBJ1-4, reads GEEVAQTPKHLVRGEGQKAKLYCAPIKGHSYVFWYQQVLKNEFKFLISFQNENVFDETGMPKERFSAKCLPNSPCSLEIQATKLEDSAVYFCISSQNRGPSTNEKLFFGSGTQLSVL.

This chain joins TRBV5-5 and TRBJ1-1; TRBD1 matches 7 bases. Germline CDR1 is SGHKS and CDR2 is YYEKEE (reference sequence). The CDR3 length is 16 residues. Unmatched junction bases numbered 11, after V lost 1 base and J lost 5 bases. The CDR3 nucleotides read TGTGCCAGCAGCTTGTCCCTCAGGGACAGCCGTACTGAAGCTTTCTTT. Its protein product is CASSLSLRDSRTEAFF.

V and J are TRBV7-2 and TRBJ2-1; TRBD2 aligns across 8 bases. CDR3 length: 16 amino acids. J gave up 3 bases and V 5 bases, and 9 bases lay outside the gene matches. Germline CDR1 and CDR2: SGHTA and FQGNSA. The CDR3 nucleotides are TGTGCCAGCAGCAACCAAGCGGGAGTAAGCTACAATGAGCAGTTCTTC. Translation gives CASSNQAGVSYNEQFF.

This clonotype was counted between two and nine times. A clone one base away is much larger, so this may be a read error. The DNA for the CDR3 is TGTGCCAGCAACCGAATGGGGACTAGCGGGAGACGAAATGAGCAGTTCTTC. Translated, it gives CASNRMGTSGRRNEQFF. The chain joins TRBV6-5 to TRBJ2-1; 14 bases line up with TRBD2. This CDR3 is built from 17 residues. CDR1 is MNHEY and CDR2 is SVGAGI in the germline V gene. Trimming removed 7 bases from V and 7 bases from J; junction bases left unmatched: 12.

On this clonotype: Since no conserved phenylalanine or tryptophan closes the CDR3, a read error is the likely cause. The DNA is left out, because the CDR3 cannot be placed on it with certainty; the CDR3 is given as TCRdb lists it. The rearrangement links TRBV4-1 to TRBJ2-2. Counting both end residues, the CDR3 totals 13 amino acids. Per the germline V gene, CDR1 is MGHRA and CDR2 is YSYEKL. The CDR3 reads CASRGSGTGEVLL.